This T cell receptor (beta chain) came from a study of cytomegalovirus exposure and HLA in healthy donors. Turning to this clone: Its target is not known.

Both 60 Vbeta primers and 13 Jbeta primers went into the PCR. The table came from immunoSEQ multiplex PCR; TCRdb's copy has only in-frame clones and leaves some out. Of around 110,000 clones in the sample, around three quarters were seen once. Study-wide findings and caveats: Analysis performed later found 16,951 TCR beta sequences associated with HLA alleles at 0.05 false discovery rate.

The sample comprised PBMCs. The clonotype was recovered from a man between 25 and 39 years old in good health and CMV-seropositive.

The CDR3 sequence: CASSMGLTYEQYF. The CDR3 DNA reads as TGTGCCAGTAGTATGGGACTAACCTACGAGCAGTACTTC. The chain carries TRBV19 and TRBJ2-7, with TRBD2 matching over 7 bases. V lost 3 bases, J lost 2 bases, and 1 base stayed unmatched. The germline gives CDR1 LNHDA, CDR2 SQIVND (reference sequence). The CDR3 contains 13 residues.